This TCR beta chain was recovered during a study of blood T cell repertoires in COVID-19. In the study overall: Some COVID-19 samples were acute and others convalescent; all came from the United States, Italy and Spain.

The J segment lost 8 bases and the V segment lost 5 bases, leaving 12 bases of the junction unmatched. From germline, CDR1 is LNHDA and CDR2 SQIVND (reference sequence). This CDR3 spans 16 amino acids. This table comes from immunoSEQ multiplex PCR, and its TCRdb copy is limited to in-frame clones, with some not included. Among approximately 240,000 clones listed, about 85% were seen once. This TCR came from a young woman who had recovered from COVID-19. The sequenced sample was peripheral blood. The V and J genes are TRBV19 and TRBJ2-1; 10 nucleotides match TRBD2. The CDR3 DNA reads as TGTGCCAGTAGTGTGTTTTTAGCGGGAGGAATCCATGAGCAGTTCTTC. It yields the protein CASSVFLAGGIHEQFF.